The rows below give T cell receptor beta chains drawn from one sample of a study of Graves' ophthalmopathy and Graves' hyperthyroidism. MiXCR, run by TCRdb on the multiplex PCR reads, gives a single entry per CDR3 protein. The sample has approximately 480,000 distinct CDR3 sequences, approximately 15% seen once; the top ten hold over 8%. The sequencing sample was made of blood. The receptor set was obtained from a woman aged 25 to 39 with Graves' ophthalmopathy. The CDR3 runs from the conserved cysteine through the conserved F or W. D genes are given only for firm matches. The size entry is marked missing in some rows and otherwise reads once, few, many or a size class.

TRBV4-2,TRBJ2-5,few,NA,CASSLGRDVQETQYF,TGTGCCAGCAGCCTCGGGCGGGACGTCCAAGAGACCCAGTACTTC
TRBV20-1,TRBJ1-5,many,NA,CSAPPVDPNQPQHF,TGCAGTGCTCCCCCAGTCGATCCTAATCAGCCCCAGCATTTT
TRBV30,TRBJ1-2,many,NA,CAWSSGSYGYTF,TGTGCCTGGAGTTCGGGCTCCTATGGCTACACCTTC
TRBV19,TRBJ1-2,NA,TRBD1,CASIGTGTYGYTF,TGTGCCAGTATCGGGACAGGGACCTATGGCTACACCTTC
TRBV6-1,TRBJ1-5,many,NA,CASREEYSNQPQHF,TGTGCCAGCAGAGAAGAGTATAGCAATCAGCCCCAGCATTTT
TRBV19,TRBJ1-1,few,NA,CASSKGPGKNTEAFF,TGTGCCAGTAGTAAAGGCCCGGGAAAGAACACTGAAGCTTTCTTT
TRBV20-1,TRBJ2-5,many,TRBD1,CSARGLTGQETQYF,TGCAGTGCTAGAGGGTTGACAGGGCAAGAGACCCAGTACTTC
TRBV6-2/TRBV6-3,TRBJ1-1,many,NA,CASSYLTEAFF,TGTGCCAGCAGTTATTTGACTGAAGCTTTCTTT
TRBV6-1,TRBJ1-5,NA,NA,CASSPAGQGPLTQHF,TGTGCCAGCTCCCCGGCGGGCCAGGGGCCCTTGACCCAGCATTTT
TRBV14,TRBJ2-5,many,TRBD2,CASSQYGGAGGQETQYF,TGTGCCAGCAGCCAATATGGCGGCGCGGGAGGCCAAGAGACCCAGTACTTC
TRBV20-1,TRBJ2-7,many,NA,CSAIWGGSSYEQYF,TGCAGTGCTATCTGGGGCGGAAGCTCCTACGAGCAGTACTTC
TRBV10-3,TRBJ1-1,NA,NA,CASSLAGFEAFF,TGTGCCAGCAGTTTGGCAGGGTTCGAAGCTTTCTTT
TRBV2,TRBJ1-2,many,NA,CASSLAGRGAYGYTF,TGTGCCAGCAGCCTAGCCGGACGGGGGGCCTATGGCTACACCTTC
TRBV30,TRBJ1-1,many,TRBD1,CAWSPGTGYTEAFF,TGTGCCTGGAGTCCCGGGACAGGGTACACTGAAGCTTTCTTT
TRBV28,TRBJ1-5,many,NA,CASSLRQSPNQPQHF,TGTGCCAGCAGTTTACGACAGTCCCCCAATCAGCCCCAGCATTTT
TRBV14,TRBJ2-7,many,TRBD2,CASSQEAGGIYEQYF,TGTGCCAGCAGCCAAGAGGCGGGGGGAATCTACGAGCAGTACTTC
TRBV10-3,TRBJ1-5,many,NA,CAIKGSTFTPGNQPQHF,TGTGCCATCAAAGGGTCCACGTTTACTCCAGGCAATCAGCCCCAGCATTTT
TRBV2,TRBJ1-5,many,NA,CASKGDYSNQPQHF,TGTGCCAGCAAAGGAGACTATAGCAATCAGCCCCAGCATTTT
TRBV5-8,TRBJ1-5,few,TRBD1,CASSIRDRVVQPQHF,TGTGCCAGCAGCATCCGGGACAGGGTTGTTCAGCCCCAGCATTTT
TRBV20-1,TRBJ1-2,many,NA,CSAGDFPYGYTF,TGCAGTGCTGGGGACTTCCCCTATGGCTACACCTTC
TRBV7-2,TRBJ2-4,many,NA,CASSLGLLKAKNIQYF,TGTGCCAGCAGCTTGGGGCTTCTCAAAGCCAAAAACATTCAGTACTTC
TRBV7-8,TRBJ2-7,many,NA,CASSLDFPMRYF,TGTGCCAGCAGCTTAGATTTCCCCATGAGGTACTTC
TRBV20-1,TRBJ1-3,many,NA,CSASDSGNTIYF,TGCAGTGCTAGTGATTCGGGAAACACCATATATTTT
TRBV19,TRBJ1-1,many,TRBD1,CASNAGGGTEAFF,TGTGCCAGTAACGCAGGGGGCGGAACTGAAGCTTTCTTT
TRBV10-3,TRBJ2-2,many,NA,CAISERTSANTGELFF,TGTGCCATCAGTGAGCGAACTAGTGCGAACACCGGGGAGCTGTTTTTT
TRBV4-1,TRBJ1-2,few,NA,CASSQLRANYGYTF,TGCGCCAGCAGCCAACTCAGAGCTAACTATGGCTACACCTTC
TRBV6-2/TRBV6-3,TRBJ2-2,many,TRBD2,CASSYLGTSGSKVSGELFF,TGTGCCAGCAGTTACTTAGGAACTAGCGGGAGTAAGGTATCCGGGGAGCTGTTTTTT
TRBV7-9,TRBJ2-7,few,NA,CASSPLAGTGYEQYF,TGTGCCAGCAGCCCCCTCGCAGGCACGGGCTACGAGCAGTACTTC
TRBV15,TRBJ2-4,many,TRBD1,CATSRVGTGVRNIQYF,TGTGCCACCAGCAGAGTAGGGACAGGGGTCCGCAACATTCAGTACTTC
TRBV11-1,TRBJ1-2,NA,TRBD1,CASSYTPPLQGIYGYTF,TGTGCCAGCAGCTACACCCCTCCTTTACAGGGGATCTATGGCTACACCTTC